This T cell receptor (beta chain) derives from a study of early T cells in non-severe SARS-CoV-2 infection. This clonotype was recorded a few times. Trimming removed 5 bases from V and 9 bases from J, with 17 bases in between. This CDR3 region has 15 residues. Germline V gene sequence: CDR1 MNHNS, CDR2 SASEGT. TCRdb reprocessed the 5' RACE reads via MiXCR and lists one record per CDR3 protein. The table has 120,000 or so distinct CDR3 sequences, around 13% seen once. This TCR was recovered from an adult who was a healthcare worker with PCR-confirmed SARS-CoV-2 infection or an uninfected control (not recorded which). The chain has TRBV6-1 and TRBJ1-6, with no clear D. The material sequenced was whole blood, taken at baseline. The CDR3 region is CASSWRALDGSPLHF. CDR3 in DNA: TGTGCCAGCAGTTGGCGTGCCTTGGACGGTTCACCCCTCCACTTT.